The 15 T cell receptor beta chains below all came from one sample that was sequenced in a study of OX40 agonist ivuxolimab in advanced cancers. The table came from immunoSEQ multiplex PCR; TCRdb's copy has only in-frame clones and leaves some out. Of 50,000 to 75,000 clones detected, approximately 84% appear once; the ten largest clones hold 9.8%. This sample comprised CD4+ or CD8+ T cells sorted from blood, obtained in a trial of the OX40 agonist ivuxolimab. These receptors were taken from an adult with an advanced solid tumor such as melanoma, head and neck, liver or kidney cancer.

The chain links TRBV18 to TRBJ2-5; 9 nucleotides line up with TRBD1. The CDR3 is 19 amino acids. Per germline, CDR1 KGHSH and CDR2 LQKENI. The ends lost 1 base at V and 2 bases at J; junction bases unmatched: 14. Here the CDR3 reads CASSPLYPGQGRQQETQYF. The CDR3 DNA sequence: TGTGCCAGCTCACCACTATATCCGGGACAGGGTCGACAACAAGAGACCCAGTACTTC.

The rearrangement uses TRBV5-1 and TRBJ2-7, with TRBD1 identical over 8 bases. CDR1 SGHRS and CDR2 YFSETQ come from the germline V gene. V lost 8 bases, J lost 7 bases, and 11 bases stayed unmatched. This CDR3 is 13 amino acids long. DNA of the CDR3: TGCGCCAGTGGGGTGCAGGGGGCGCCTGAGCAGTACTTC. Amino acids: CASGVQGAPEQYF.

Here the CDR3 DNA reads TGCGCCAGCAGCTTGGTCCGGGGACAGGGGTCCCCTAACTATGGCTACACCTTC. Translated: CASSLVRGQGSPNYGYTF. The chain carries TRBV5-1 and TRBJ1-2; 10 bases are a match to TRBD1. V shed 0 bases, J shed 0 bases, and the junction held 8 bases outside the gene matches. This CDR3 contains 18 residues. Looked up from germline, CDR1 is SGHRS and CDR2 is YFSETQ.

As DNA, the CDR3 is TGTGCCAGCAGCTTTAGGGGTGGGGGGACAGACCCCTACGAGCAGTACTTC. This sequence encodes CASSFRGGGTDPYEQYF. V usage is TRBV7-2 and J usage is TRBJ2-7; a possible D gene is TRBD1 (7 bases). The CDR3 extends over 17 amino acids. V was trimmed by 3 bases and J by 2 bases, leaving 20 bases between them. Germline V CDR1 and CDR2: SGHTA, FQGNSA.

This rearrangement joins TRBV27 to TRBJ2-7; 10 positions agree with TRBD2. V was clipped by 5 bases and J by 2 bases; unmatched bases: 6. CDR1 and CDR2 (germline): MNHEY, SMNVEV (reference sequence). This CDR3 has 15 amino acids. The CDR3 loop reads CASSLSLAGAYEQYF. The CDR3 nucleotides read TGTGCCAGCAGTCTCTCCCTAGCGGGGGCCTACGAGCAGTACTTC.

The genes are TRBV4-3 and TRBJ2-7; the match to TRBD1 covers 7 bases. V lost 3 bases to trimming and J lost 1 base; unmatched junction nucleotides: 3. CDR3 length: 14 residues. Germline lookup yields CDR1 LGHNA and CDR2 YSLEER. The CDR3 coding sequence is TGCGCCAGCAGCCAGAGGGACAGATCCTACGAGCAGTACTTC. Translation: CASSQRDRSYEQYF.

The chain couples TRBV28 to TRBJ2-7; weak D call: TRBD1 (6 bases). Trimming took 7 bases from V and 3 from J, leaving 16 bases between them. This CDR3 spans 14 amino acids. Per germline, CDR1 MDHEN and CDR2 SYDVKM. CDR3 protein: CASTTGSYIYEQYF. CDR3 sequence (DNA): TGTGCCAGCACCACAGGGAGTTATATCTACGAGCAGTACTTC.

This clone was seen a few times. The CDR3 loop is CATRGRGYNEQFF. The CDR3 nucleotides are TGTGCCACCCGCGGGAGAGGTTACAATGAGCAGTTCTTC. This chain connects TRBV19 to TRBJ2-1; 7 bases agree with TRBD2. The ends lost 10 bases at V and 4 bases at J; junction bases unmatched: 7. The germline V gene encodes CDR1 LNHDA and CDR2 SQIVND (reference sequence). The CDR3 is 13 amino acids.

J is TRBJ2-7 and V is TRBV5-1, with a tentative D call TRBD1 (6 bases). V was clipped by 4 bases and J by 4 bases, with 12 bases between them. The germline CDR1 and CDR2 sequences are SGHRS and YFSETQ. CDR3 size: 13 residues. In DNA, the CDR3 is TGCGCCAGCAGCCCAAATACAGGGTACGAGCAGTACTTC. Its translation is CASSPNTGYEQYF. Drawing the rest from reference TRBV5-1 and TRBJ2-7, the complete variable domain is KAGVTQTPRYLIKTRGQQVTLSCSPISGHRSVSWYQQTPGQGLQFLFEYFSETQRNKGNFPGRFSGRQFSNSRSEMNVSTLELGDSALYLCASSPNTGYEQYFGPGTRLTVT.

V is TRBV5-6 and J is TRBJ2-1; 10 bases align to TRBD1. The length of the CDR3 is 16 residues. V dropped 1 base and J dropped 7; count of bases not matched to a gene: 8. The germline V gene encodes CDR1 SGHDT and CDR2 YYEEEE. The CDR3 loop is CASSLRTGGNWNEQFF. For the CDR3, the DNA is TGTGCCAGCAGCTTGCGGACAGGGGGTAATTGGAATGAGCAGTTCTTC.

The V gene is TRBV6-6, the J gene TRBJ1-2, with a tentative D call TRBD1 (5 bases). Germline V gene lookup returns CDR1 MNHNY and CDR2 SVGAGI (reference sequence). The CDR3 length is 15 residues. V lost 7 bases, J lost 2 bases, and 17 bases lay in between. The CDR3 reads CASMPGQGRNYGYTF. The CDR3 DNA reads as TGTGCCAGCATGCCAGGGCAGGGAAGGAACTATGGCTACACCTTC.

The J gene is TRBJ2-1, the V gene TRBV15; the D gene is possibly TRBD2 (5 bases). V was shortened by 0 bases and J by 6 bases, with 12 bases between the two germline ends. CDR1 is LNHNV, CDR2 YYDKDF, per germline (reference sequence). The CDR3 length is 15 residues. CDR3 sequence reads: CATSRDLGRGNEQFF. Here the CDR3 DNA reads TGTGCCACCAGCAGAGATTTGGGGAGAGGCAATGAGCAGTTCTTC.

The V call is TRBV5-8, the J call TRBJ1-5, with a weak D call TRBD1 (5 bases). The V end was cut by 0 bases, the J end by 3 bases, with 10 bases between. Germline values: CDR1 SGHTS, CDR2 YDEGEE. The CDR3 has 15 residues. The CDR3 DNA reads TGTGCCAGCAGCTTGGTCCAGGGTATCAATCAGCCCCAGCATTTT. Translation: CASSLVQGINQPQHF.

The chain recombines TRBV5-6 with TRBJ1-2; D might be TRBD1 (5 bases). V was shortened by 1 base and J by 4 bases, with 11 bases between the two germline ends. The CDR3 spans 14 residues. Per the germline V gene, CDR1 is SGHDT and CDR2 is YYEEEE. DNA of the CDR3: TGTGCCAGCAGCTTGTTCCCAGGGAGCTATGGCTACACCTTC. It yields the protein CASSLFPGSYGYTF.

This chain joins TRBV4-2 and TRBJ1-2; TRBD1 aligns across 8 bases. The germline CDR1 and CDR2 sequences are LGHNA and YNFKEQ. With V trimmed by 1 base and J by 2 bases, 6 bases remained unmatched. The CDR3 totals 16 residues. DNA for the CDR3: TGTGCCAGCAGCCAAGTGCTTCAGGGGGCGAACTATGGCTACACCTTC. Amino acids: CASSQVLQGANYGYTF.